This T cell receptor (beta chain) was identified in a study of identical twins. The germline gives CDR1 DFQATT, CDR2 SNEGSKA (reference sequence). The CDR3 is 16 amino acids. J gave up 7 bases and V 2 bases, and 11 bases lay outside the gene matches. For this clonotype: Its antigen is still unknown.

Study results and caveats: High-abundance cord blood beta clonotypes had fewer insertions; memory repertoires showed none.

The cDNA had a unique molecular identifier and a template-switch universal primer site. TCRdb analysed the 5' RACE reads with MiXCR anew, one entry per CDR3 protein. The sample lists roughly 630,000 distinct CDR3 sequences, about 7.6% occurring once. These data were also reused for a study on yellow fever vaccine responses in identical twins.

This chain links TRBV20-1 with TRBJ2-1, with 10 bases aligning to TRBD2. The clonotype comes from a woman aged 18-29 years in good health. The sample was PBMCs. The CDR3 nucleotides are TGCAGTGCTAGACCTACGAGCGGGGGGGCGTGGAATGAGCAGTTCTTC. This encodes CSARPTSGGAWNEQFF.